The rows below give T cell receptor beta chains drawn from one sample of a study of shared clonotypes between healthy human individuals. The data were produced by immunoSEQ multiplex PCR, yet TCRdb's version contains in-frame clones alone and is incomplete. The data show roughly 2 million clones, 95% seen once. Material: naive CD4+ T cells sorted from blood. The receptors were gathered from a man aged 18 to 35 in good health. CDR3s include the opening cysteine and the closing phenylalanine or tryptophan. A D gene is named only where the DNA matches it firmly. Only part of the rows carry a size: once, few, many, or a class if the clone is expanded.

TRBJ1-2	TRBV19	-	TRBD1	TGTGCCAGTAGTATACTCCAACGACAGGGATCCACCTTC	CASSILQRQGSTF
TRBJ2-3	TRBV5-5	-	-	TGTGCCAGCAGCTTGGACAGGGCATCGGATACGCAGTATTTT	CASSLDRASDTQYF
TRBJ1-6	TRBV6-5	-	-	TGTGCCAGCAGCCGGGGACGGACTAATTCACCCCTCCACTTT	CASSRGRTNSPLHF
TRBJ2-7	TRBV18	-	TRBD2	TGTGCCAGCTCATCCACAGCGGGAGGGCCTTTATACGAGCAGTACTTC	CASSSTAGGPLYEQYF
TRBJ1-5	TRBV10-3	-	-	TGTGCCATCAGTGATGACAGTAAAGGTCAGCCCCAGCATTTT	CAISDDSKGQPQHF
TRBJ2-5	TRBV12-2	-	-	TGTGCAATTAAGAGAGGCGCTCAAGAGACCCAGTACTTC	CAIKRGAQETQYF
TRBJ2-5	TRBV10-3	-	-	TGTGCCATCGGGGACTCGGGTCCTGAGACCCAGTACTTC	CAIGDSGPETQYF
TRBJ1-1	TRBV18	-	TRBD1	TGTGCCAGCTCCCTCCGGGACAGAACGAACACTGAAGCTTTCTTT	CASSLRDRTNTEAFF
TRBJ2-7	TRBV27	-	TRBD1	TGTGCCAGCAGCACTGGGACAGTTTACGAGCAGTACTTC	CASSTGTVYEQYF
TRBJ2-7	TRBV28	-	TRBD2	TGTGCCAGCAGTTTGAGGGCGGGGGGGACCTACGAGCAGTACTTC	CASSLRAGGTYEQYF
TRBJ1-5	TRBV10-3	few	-	TGTGCCATCAGATTTAGTTCCAATCAGCCCCAGCATTTT	CAIRFSSNQPQHF
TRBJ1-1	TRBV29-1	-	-	TGCAGCGTTGCGGCAGACCTGAACACTGAAGCTTTCTTT	CSVAADLNTEAFF
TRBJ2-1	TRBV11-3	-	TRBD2	TGTGCCAGCAGCTACGTTACAGCGGGAGGGCCCAATGAGCAGTTCTTC	CASSYVTAGGPNEQFF
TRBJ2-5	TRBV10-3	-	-	TGTGCCATCGGGTCGGTTCCGGGGGTAGGCGAGACCCAGTACTTC	CAIGSVPGVGETQYF
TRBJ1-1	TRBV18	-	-	TGTGCCAGCTCACCCCTGGTCAGCGGGGGTTGGTCTGAAGCTTTCTTT	CASSPLVSGGWSEAFF
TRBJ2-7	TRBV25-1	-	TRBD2	TGTGCCAGCAGCCCAGGTGGACTAGCGGGAAATCTTCACGAGCAGTACTTC	CASSPGGLAGNLHEQYF
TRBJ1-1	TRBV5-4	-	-	TGTGCCAGCAGCTCAGGGGACCTCGTGGGGAACACTGAAGCTTTCTTT	CASSSGDLVGNTEAFF
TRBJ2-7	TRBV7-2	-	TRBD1	TGTGCCAGCAGTTCACCTGCGGGACAGGGGGGTTTCGAGCAGTACTTC	CASSSPAGQGGFEQYF
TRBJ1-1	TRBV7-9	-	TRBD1	TGTGCCAGCAGCGTACAGGGGATGAACACTGAAGCTTTCTTT	CASSVQGMNTEAFF
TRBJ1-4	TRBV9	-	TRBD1	TGTGCCAGCAGCCCTCGGACAGGCGAGAATGAAAAACTGTTTTTT	CASSPRTGENEKLFF
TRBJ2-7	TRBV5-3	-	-	TGTGCCAGAAGCTGGTCGGGAGTCTACGAGCAGTACTTC	CARSWSGVYEQYF
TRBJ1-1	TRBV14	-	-	TGTGCCAGCAGCACACCGACGGAGAAGAACACTGAAGCTTTCTTT	CASSTPTEKNTEAFF
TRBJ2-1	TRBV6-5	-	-	TGTGCCAGCGGAGGCGGTGCTGAGCAGTTCTTC	CASGGGAEQFF
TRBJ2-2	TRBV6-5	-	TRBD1	TGTGCCAGCAGTTATGGGACAGCCTACACCGGGGAGCTGTTTTTT	CASSYGTAYTGELFF
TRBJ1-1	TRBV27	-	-	TGTGCCACCGTCGGGGGACCGATGAACACTGAAGCTTTCTTT	CATVGGPMNTEAFF
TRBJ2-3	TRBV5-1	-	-	TGCGCCAGCAGCTCTTTTCCGGGCCAGGGGTGGGATACGCAGTATTTT	CASSSFPGQGWDTQYF
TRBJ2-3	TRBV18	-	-	TGTGCCAGCTCCCTAGAGGGAGGTACGCAGTATTTT	CASSLEGGTQYF
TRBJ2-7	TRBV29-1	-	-	TGCAGCGTTGAAGATCATGGGCAGGGCTTTTTTTCCGAGCAGTACTTC	CSVEDHGQGFFSEQYF
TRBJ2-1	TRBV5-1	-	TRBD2	TGCGCCAGCAGCTCGAAGACCCGCCTAAGACTAGCGGGCGGGGATGAGCAGTTCTTC	CASSSKTRLRLAGGDEQFF
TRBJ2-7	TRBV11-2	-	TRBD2	TGTGCCAGCAGCCGGACTAGCGGGGGGGTAAAGTCCTACGAGCAGTACTTC	CASSRTSGGVKSYEQYF
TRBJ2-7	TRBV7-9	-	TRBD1	TGTGCCAGCAGCTTAGCCAGGGGGCTGATGACCAGCTCCTACGAGCAGTACTTC	CASSLARGLMTSSYEQYF
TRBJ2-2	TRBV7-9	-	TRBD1	TGTGCCAGCAGCATTGGACAGGGGGGATCCGGGGAGCTGTTTTTT	CASSIGQGGSGELFF
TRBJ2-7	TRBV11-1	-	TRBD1	TGTGCCAGCAGCTTAGCGGGACAGGGTTTTGGCGAGCAGTACTTC	CASSLAGQGFGEQYF
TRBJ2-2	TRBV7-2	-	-	TGTGCCAGCAGCTCACTGGGAGCGACCGGGGAGCTGTTTTTT	CASSSLGATGELFF
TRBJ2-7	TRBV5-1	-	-	TGCGCCAGCAGCTTGGGAGGGAGCCAACGTGAGCAGTACTTC	CASSLGGSQREQYF
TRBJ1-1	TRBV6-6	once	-	TGTGCCAGCAGCCAGGTGGGCACTGAAGCTTTCTTT	CASSQVGTEAFF
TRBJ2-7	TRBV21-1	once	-	TGTGCCAGCAGCAATACCACTAGTATCTTC	CASSNTTSIF
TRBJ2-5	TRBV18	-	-	TGTGCCAGCTCGCAAGAACTCCAAGAGACCCAGTACTTC	CASSQELQETQYF
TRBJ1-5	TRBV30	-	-	TGTGCCTGGAGTGTATACAGAAAGAATCAGCCCCAGCATTTT	CAWSVYRKNQPQHF
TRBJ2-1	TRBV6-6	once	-	TGTGCCAGCAGTTACTCAAATACATACAATGAGCAGTTCTTC	CASSYSNTYNEQFF
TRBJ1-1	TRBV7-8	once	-	TGTGCCAGCAGTCCAAAACGGGATCCCGCGGTCACTAACACTGAAGCTTTCTTT	CASSPKRDPAVTNTEAFF
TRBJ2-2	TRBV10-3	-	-	TGTGCCATCAGTGAGGAGACCGGGGAGCTGTTTTTT	CAISEETGELFF
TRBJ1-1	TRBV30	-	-	TGTGCCTGGAGGAATAGAGGCGGATATCCTGAAGCTTTCTTT	CAWRNRGGYPEAFF
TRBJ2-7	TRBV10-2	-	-	TGCGCCAGCAGTGAGGGAGGCGAGCAGTACTTC	CASSEGGEQYF
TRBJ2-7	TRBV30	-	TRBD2	TGTGCCTGGAGTGCCTACCCGAAGCGGGAGGCCTACGAGCAGTACTTC	CAWSAYPKREAYEQYF
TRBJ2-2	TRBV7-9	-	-	TGTGCCAGCAGTTATGGACAGCGGGGTAGAGGTAACACCGGGGAGCTGTTTTTT	CASSYGQRGRGNTGELFF
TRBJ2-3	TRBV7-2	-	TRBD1	TGTGCCAGCAGCCTTCGGACAGGGTCCGCTTCAGATACGCAGTATTTT	CASSLRTGSASDTQYF
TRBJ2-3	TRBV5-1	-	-	TGCGCCAGCAGCCCGGACTGGCCAGGGACAGATACGCAGTATTTT	CASSPDWPGTDTQYF
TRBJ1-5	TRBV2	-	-	TGTGCCAGCAGTCGTCAAGGGATAGGTATCGATCAGCCCCAGCATTTT	CASSRQGIGIDQPQHF
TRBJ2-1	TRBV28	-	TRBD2	TGTGCCAGCAGTTCAGCGGGGGCAGCTACTTACAATGAGCAGTTCTTC	CASSSAGAATYNEQFF
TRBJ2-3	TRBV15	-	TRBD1	TGTGCCACCAGCAGAGAAGGCGGGACAGGGGGCACAGATACGCAGTATTTT	CATSREGGTGGTDTQYF
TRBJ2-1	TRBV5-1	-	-	TGCGCCAGCAGCGGCGTTGGGACGGTTTACAATGAGCAGTTCTTC	CASSGVGTVYNEQFF
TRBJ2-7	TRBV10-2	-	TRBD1	TGCGCCATCGGACAGGCTGGGTCCTACGAGCAGTACTTC	CAIGQAGSYEQYF